What follows is one TCR beta chain and its context. The antigen is not known. The beta constant-region primer was an equimolar mix of two oligonucleotides covering TRBC1 and TRBC2. Four rounds of PCR amplified the ligated cDNA using nested alpha and beta constant-region primers plus SP2. The cDNA 3' end received a ligated single-stranded oligonucleotide carrying the SP2 primer and a 12-nucleotide UMI. TCRdb fed the UMI-ligation and nested PCR reads into MiXCR, producing one record per CDR3 protein. The repertoire holds 130,000 or so distinct CDR3 sequences, with around 35% as singletons. The germline CDR1 and CDR2 sequences are DFQATT and SNEGSKA (reference sequence). CDR3 size: 12 residues. The data derive from a study of naive and memory T cell subsets. Notes on the study in general: Over 95% of naive TCR sequences appeared only once after error correction, unlike memory subsets. Clonotypes are single alpha or beta chains, not paired receptors.

This sequence originates from a human donor in good health. The sample consisted of central memory CD4+ T cells from blood. V is TRBV20-1 and J is TRBJ2-1, with 8 nucleotides matching TRBD2. The CDR3 coding sequence is TGCTCGGGAGGGCCGTTTTGGGATGAGCAGTTCTTC. This encodes CSGGPFWDEQFF.